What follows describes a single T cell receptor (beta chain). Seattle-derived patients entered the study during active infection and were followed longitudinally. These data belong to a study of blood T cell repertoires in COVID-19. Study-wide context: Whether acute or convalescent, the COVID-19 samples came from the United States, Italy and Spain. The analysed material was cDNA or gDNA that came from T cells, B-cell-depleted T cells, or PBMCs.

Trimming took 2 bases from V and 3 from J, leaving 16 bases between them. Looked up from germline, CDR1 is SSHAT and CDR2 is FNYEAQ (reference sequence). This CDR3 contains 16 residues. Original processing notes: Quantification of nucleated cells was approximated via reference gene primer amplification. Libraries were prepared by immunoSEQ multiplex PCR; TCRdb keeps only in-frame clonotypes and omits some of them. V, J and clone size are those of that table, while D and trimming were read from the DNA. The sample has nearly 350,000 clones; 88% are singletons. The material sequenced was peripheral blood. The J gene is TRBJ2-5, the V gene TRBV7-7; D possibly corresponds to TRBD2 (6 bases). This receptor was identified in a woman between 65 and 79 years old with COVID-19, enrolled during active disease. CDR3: CASSLRYGDSEETQYF. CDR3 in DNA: TGTGCCAGCAGCTTACGTTACGGGGACTCGGAAGAGACCCAGTACTTC.